This T cell receptor beta chain was captured by sequencing in a study of cytomegalovirus exposure and HLA in healthy donors. General observations from the study: Researchers reported in a later analysis that a missense DCLRE1C variant was tied to TCR beta V- and J-gene trimming. Donors were assumed by presence/absence analyses to have roughly uniform sequencing depth. Prior analysis indicated that the majority of TCR beta V segments exhibited productivity approximately 90% or approximately 30% of the time.

To note about this clone: Its antigen is undetermined.

60 Vbeta and 13 Jbeta primers were used in PCR. Under the authors' procedure: Approximately 72 million unique TCR beta chains, roughly 11 million of them shared, were counted by a later analysis. Generated by immunoSEQ multiplex PCR, the TCRdb table keeps only in-frame clones and is missing some. That table is the source of V, J and clone size, and D and trimming were worked out from the DNA. The sample has roughly 120,000 clones, over 60% seen once; the top ten hold roughly 2.9%. The germline V gene encodes CDR1 SGHVS and CDR2 FNYEAQ. CDR3 length: 13 residues. V was clipped by 5 bases and J by 7 bases, with 15 bases between them.

The chain uses TRBV7-6 and TRBJ2-7; perhaps TRBD2 as D (6 bases). The sequence came from a woman aged 55 to 70 in good health and CMV-seropositive. Material: PBMCs. CDR3 loop: CASSTHGGREQYF. The CDR3 DNA is TGTGCCAGCAGCACCCACGGAGGGAGGGAGCAGTACTTC.